Sequencing of this TCR beta chain was carried out in a study of blood T cell repertoires in COVID-19. Background on the study: Donors in the United States, Italy and Spain gave samples during acute or convalescent COVID-19. The analysed material was cDNA or gDNA that came from T cells, B-cell-depleted T cells, or PBMCs.

V lost 6 bases, J lost 2 bases, and 6 bases stayed unmatched. There are 14 residues in the CDR3. Germline V gene data show CDR1 as MNHEY and CDR2 as SVGEGT. As processed by the authors: Using reference gene primer amplification, nucleated cell counts were estimated. Measured with immunoSEQ multiplex PCR; TCRdb has only the in-frame clones, and not every one. V, J and clone size are taken as reported in that table, and D and trimming were inferred from the DNA itself. The sample has about 400,000 clones; 80% to 90% are singletons. This TCR came from a woman in her thirties with acute or convalescent COVID-19. Source material: peripheral blood. This chain connects TRBV6-2 or TRBV6-3 to TRBJ2-7; 8 nucleotides match TRBD2. This CDR3 is CASRYSGGTYEQYF. The CDR3 DNA follows: TGTGCCAGCAGATACAGCGGGGGCACCTACGAGCAGTACTTC.